This paragraph reports one TCR beta chain. Its antigen is unknown. The record has no base qualities; no much larger clone is one base away. Genomic DNA was extracted from sorted cells for sequencing of the TCRbeta CDR3 region. The immunoSEQ Assay was used to sequence the TCRbeta CDR3 regions. In its TCRdb copy, this immuneACCESS table keeps in-frame sequences only and misses some clones. Where compared with another copy, unresolved V genes explain less than half of these, and the others have no known cause. Present in this sample are about 60,000 clones, 91% of which were seen just once. Clones ranked in the top ten supply about 4% of the sample. These data are taken from a study of OX40 agonist ivuxolimab in advanced cancers. Background for the entire study: Ivuxolimab was a fully human IgG2 agonistic monoclonal antibody targeting the costimulatory receptor OX40 (CD134). Peripheral TCRbeta sequencing aimed to test whether ivuxolimab altered TCR sequence diversity and caused clonal T-cell expansion. Intravenous ivuxolimab was administered to patients every 2 weeks at six dose levels: 0.01, 0.1, 0.3, 1.5, 3 and 10 mg/kg. Prior anti-PD-1, anti-PD-L1 or anti-CTLA-4 therapy was permitted, and roughly two fifths of dose-escalation patients had received checkpoint inhibitors. Three dose-escalation patients achieved partial responses, one with hepatocellular carcinoma and two with cutaneous melanoma. Of the approximately 50 dose-escalation patients, hepatocellular carcinoma was present in approximately 20, melanoma in roughly 15, renal cell carcinoma in 9 and head and neck cancer in 9. The monotherapy dose-escalation portion (N ≈ 55 patients) of the phase I ivuxolimab trial is reported in the paper. The dose-escalation cohort was around 83% male with a mean age of around 62 years, ranging from about 23 to 85.

The trial excluded patients who had a history of autoimmune disease or who were on systemic immunosuppression. Peripheral blood for TCR sequencing was collected from all dose cohorts at baseline, on cycle 4 day 1, and on cycle 7 day 1. Samples came from an open-label, multicenter, first-in-human phase I dose-escalation trial of ivuxolimab. The trial enrolled adults with locally advanced or metastatic head and neck squamous cell, hepatocellular, melanoma or renal cell carcinoma. CD4+ and CD8+ T cells were sorted separately from peripheral blood before TCR sequencing. Beyond this particular receptor, the publication reports: At doses of 0.1 to 3.0 mg/kg, clonal expansion of both CD4+ and CD8+ T cells in blood was seen between baseline and week 6. In the 0.1-3.0 mg/kg groups, partial responders were among the patients with the lowest normalized peripheral clonal expansion, particularly in CD8+ T cells. Low levels of normalized T-cell clonal expansion were also seen in some nonresponding patients. After ivuxolimab, expanded clones were on average more numerous among CD8+ T cells than among CD4+ T cells. Which antigens the clonally expanded peripheral T cells were specific for was not determined.

The clonotype originates from an adult with an advanced solid tumor such as melanoma, head and neck, liver or kidney cancer. The starting material was CD4+ or CD8+ T cells sorted from blood, obtained in a trial of the OX40 agonist ivuxolimab.

The nucleotide sequence is given as TGTGCCAGTAGTATAGGACCAGCTGGCAATGAGCAGTTCTTC. The encoded protein is CASSIGPAGNEQFF. This chain joins TRBV19 to TRBJ2-1; the D gene is not confidently resolved. As encoded in the germline V gene (reference sequence), CDR1 is LNHDA while CDR2 is SQIVND. From cysteine to phenylalanine, the CDR3 is 14 amino acids long. The DNA shown is the 42-base CDR3, in frame from base 1. V was cut back by 1 base and J by 6 bases, leaving a gap of 10 bases between them.